The clone carrying this T cell receptor (beta chain) appeared a few times. Produced via immunoSEQ multiplex PCR; TCRdb's table is partial and in-frame only. The data contain approximately 70,000 clones, approximately 91% of them singletons. The germline gives CDR1 LNHDA, CDR2 SQIVND (reference sequence). The germline V and J ends were trimmed by 2 bases and 3 bases, with 11 bases remaining between them. The CDR3 is made up of 15 amino acids. These data are taken from a study of T cells after somatic rescue of genetic block. The source of this sequence is a man in his thirties or forties. The chain recombines TRBV19 with TRBJ1-5, with D hard to call. The sample taken for sequencing was peripheral blood mononuclear cells (PBMCs). CDR3 sequence reads: CASSILWQANQPQHF. The CDR3 DNA reads as TGTGCCAGTAGTATACTCTGGCAGGCCAATCAGCCCCAGCATTTT.